This entry concerns a single T cell receptor beta chain. Authors' analysis steps: Estimation of nucleated cell counts was performed using reference gene primer amplification. The method was immunoSEQ multiplex PCR; TCRdb's version includes in-frame clones alone and lacks a portion of them. For V, J and clone size, that table is used; D and trimming come from the DNA. Found here are over 400,000 clones, approximately 85% of them singletons; the top ten hold approximately 3.4%. The data derive from a study of blood T cell repertoires in COVID-19. Study-wide background: Acute and convalescent COVID-19 specimens originated in the United States, Italy and Spain. T cells, B-cell-depleted T cells, or PBMCs supplied cDNA or gDNA.

The CDR3 sequence is 15 residues long. In germline, CDR1 is LGHNA, CDR2 YNFKEQ. The ends lost 4 bases at V and 5 bases at J; junction bases unmatched: 10. The specimen was peripheral blood. This chain connects TRBV4-2 to TRBJ2-7; TRBD1 agrees at 8 bases. The origin of this receptor is a human donor in a cohort sampled during active COVID-19. The CDR3 sequence is CASSRAGTGSHEQYF. The CDR3 nucleotides are TGTGCCAGCAGCCGAGCCGGGACAGGAAGCCACGAGCAGTACTTC.